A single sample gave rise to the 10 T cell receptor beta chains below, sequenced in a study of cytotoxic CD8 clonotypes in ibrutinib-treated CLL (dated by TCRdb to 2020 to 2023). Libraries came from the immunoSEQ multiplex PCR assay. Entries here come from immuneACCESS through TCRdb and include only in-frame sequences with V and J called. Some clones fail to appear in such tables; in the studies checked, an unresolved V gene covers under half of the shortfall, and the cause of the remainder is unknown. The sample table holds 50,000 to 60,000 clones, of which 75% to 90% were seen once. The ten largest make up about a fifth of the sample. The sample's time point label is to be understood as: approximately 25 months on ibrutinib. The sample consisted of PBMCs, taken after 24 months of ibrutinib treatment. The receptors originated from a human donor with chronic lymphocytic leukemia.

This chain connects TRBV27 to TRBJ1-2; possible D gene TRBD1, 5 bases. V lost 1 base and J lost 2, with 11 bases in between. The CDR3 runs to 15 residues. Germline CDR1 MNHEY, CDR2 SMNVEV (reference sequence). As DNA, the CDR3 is TGTGCCAGCAGTTTATTGGGGACCGTCAACTATGGCTACACCTTC. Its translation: CASSLLGTVNYGYTF.

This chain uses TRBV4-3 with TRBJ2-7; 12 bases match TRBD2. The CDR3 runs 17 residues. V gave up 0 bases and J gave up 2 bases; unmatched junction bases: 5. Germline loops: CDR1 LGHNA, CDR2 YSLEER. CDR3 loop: CASSQDRTSGTPYEQYF. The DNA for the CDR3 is TGCGCCAGCAGCCAAGATCGGACTAGCGGGACCCCCTACGAGCAGTACTTC.

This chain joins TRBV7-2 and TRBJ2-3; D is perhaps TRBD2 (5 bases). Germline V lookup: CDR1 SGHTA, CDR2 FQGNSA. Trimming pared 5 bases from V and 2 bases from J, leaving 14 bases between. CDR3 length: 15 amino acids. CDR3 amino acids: CASSMLSGTTDTQYF. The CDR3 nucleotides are TGTGCCAGCAGCATGCTGAGCGGTACCACAGATACGCAGTATTTT.

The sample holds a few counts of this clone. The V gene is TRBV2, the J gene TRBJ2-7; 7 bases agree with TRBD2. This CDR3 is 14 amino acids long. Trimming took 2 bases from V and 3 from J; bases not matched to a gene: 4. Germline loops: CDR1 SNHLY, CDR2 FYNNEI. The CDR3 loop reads CASSETSDGYEQYF. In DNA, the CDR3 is TGTGCCAGCAGTGAAACTAGCGACGGCTACGAGCAGTACTTC.

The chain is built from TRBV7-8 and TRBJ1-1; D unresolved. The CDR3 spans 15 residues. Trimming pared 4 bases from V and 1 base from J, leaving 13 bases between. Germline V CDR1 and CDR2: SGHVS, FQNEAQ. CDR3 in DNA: TGTGCCAGCAGCTCAAGTGGGGAGTGGAACACTGAAGCTTTCTTT. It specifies CASSSSGEWNTEAFF.

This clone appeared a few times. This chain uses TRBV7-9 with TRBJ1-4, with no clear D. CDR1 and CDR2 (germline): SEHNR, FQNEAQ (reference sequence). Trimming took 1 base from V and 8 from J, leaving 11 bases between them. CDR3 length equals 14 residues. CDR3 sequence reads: CASSLGGPGEKLFF. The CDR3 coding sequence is TGTGCCAGCAGCTTAGGCGGGCCGGGGGAAAAACTGTTTTTT.

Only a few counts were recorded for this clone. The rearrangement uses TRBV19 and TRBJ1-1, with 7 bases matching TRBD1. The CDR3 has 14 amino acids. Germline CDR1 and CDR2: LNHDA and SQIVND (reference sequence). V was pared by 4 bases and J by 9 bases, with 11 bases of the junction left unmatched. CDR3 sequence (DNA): TGTGCCAGTAGTAAGACGACAGGGACCTCTAAAGCTTTCTTT. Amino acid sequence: CASSKTTGTSKAFF.

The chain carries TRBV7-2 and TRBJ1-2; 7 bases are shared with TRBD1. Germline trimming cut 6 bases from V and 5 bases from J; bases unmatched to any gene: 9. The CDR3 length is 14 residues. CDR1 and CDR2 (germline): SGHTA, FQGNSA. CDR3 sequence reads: CASSETGDGYGYTF. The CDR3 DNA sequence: TGTGCCAGCAGTGAAACAGGGGACGGGTATGGCTACACCTTC.

This CDR3 reads CASSVDSGQETQYF. CDR3 nucleotides: TGTGCCAGCAGCGTAGATTCAGGCCAAGAGACCCAGTACTTC. V gene TRBV9 combines with J gene TRBJ2-5; D unclear. Between the trimmed V and J ends, which lost 0 bases and 1 base, there was a span of 7 bases. There are 14 residues in the CDR3. Germline V lookup: CDR1 SGDLS, CDR2 YYNGEE.

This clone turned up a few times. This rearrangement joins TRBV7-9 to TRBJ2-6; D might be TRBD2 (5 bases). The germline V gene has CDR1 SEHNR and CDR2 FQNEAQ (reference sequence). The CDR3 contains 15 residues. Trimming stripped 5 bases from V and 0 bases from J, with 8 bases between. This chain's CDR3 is CASSDTSSGANVLTF. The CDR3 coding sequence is TGTGCCAGCAGCGATACTAGCTCTGGGGCCAACGTCCTGACTTTC.